This T cell receptor (beta chain) was sequenced in a study of shared clonotypes between healthy human individuals. Study-wide context: Plates per donor: three CD4 naive, three CD4 memory, two CD8 naive, one CD8 memory.

Profiled with immunoSEQ multiplex PCR; TCRdb holds only in-frame clones, not every one. The data contain about 1.5 million clones, about 96% of them singletons. The receptor was derived from a man between 25 and 39 years old in good health. The sample consisted of naive CD4+ T cells sorted from blood. Sample subset: CD45RA+ positively selected.

CDR3 protein: CASSQAPGTGIKEQFF. The CDR3 DNA reads as TGTGCCAGCAGCCAAGCCCCCGGGACAGGGATTAAGGAGCAGTTCTTC. The gene calls are TRBV14 and TRBJ2-1; 9 nucleotides agree with TRBD1. Losses at the gene ends were 1 base for V and 10 bases for J; bases not matched to a gene: 11. This CDR3 region has 16 residues. Germline CDR1 is SGHDN and CDR2 is FVKESK.